The 29 T cell receptor beta chains below were found in one sample sequenced in a study of T cell changes during pregnancy in multiple sclerosis. Measured with immunoSEQ multiplex PCR; TCRdb has only the in-frame clones, and not every one. The table shows about 21,000 clones, with 80% to 90% occurring only once. Sequences were derived from CD4+ T cells from peripheral blood mononuclear cells, sampled in the first trimester of pregnancy. All receptors come from a female donor in good health, enrolled as a control in a pregnancy study.

This clone was recorded once. The gene calls are TRBV6-1 and TRBJ2-4; D gene ambiguous. In germline, CDR1 is MNHNS, CDR2 SASEGT. The CDR3 loop spans 11 amino acids. The ends were cut back, 10 bases at V and 7 bases at J, with 11 bases in the middle. In DNA, the CDR3 is TGTGCCACCGTCCCCGGGAACATTCAGTACTTC. Translated: CATVPGNIQYF.

This chain joins TRBV25-1 and TRBJ2-2, with D hard to call. V was cut by 3 bases and J by 1 base, with 6 bases left in between. This CDR3 contains 14 residues. Germline V gene data show CDR1 as MGHDK and CDR2 as SYGVNS. DNA for the CDR3: TGTGCCAGCAGTGAGAGACTGAACACCGGGGAGCTGTTTTTT. Translation: CASSERLNTGELFF.

The chain combines TRBV5-1 with TRBJ1-3; no definite D call. The germline CDR1 and CDR2 sequences are SGHRS and YFSETQ. The V end was cut by 3 bases, the J end by 0 bases, with 13 bases between. The CDR3 runs 16 residues. The CDR3 sequence: CASSSDGPFSGNTIYF. CDR3 DNA sequence: TGCGCCAGCAGCTCAGATGGTCCTTTCTCTGGAAACACCATATATTTT.

The rearrangement joins TRBV2 to TRBJ1-2; 8 nucleotides match TRBD1. In germline, CDR1 is SNHLY, CDR2 FYNNEI. This CDR3 has 15 residues. V was clipped by 4 bases and J by 6 bases; unmatched bases: 10. The chain's CDR3 is CASSALGGTGNGYTF. The CDR3 bases are TGTGCCAGCAGTGCCCTAGGGGGGACAGGAAATGGCTACACCTTC.

This chain joins TRBV7-2 and TRBJ1-2; 7 bases match TRBD1. Germline CDR1 reads SGHTA; CDR2 reads FQGNSA. CDR3 length: 14 residues. V lost 5 bases, J lost 2 bases, and 5 bases stayed unmatched. The CDR3 DNA sequence: TGTGCCAGCAGCCCCCCGGGACAGAACTATGGCTACACCTTC. It specifies CASSPPGQNYGYTF.

The chain employs TRBV14 and TRBJ2-7; D is possibly TRBD1 (6 bases). Germline CDR1 reads SGHDN; CDR2 reads FVKESK. V gave up 4 bases and J gave up 3 bases, with 19 bases separating them. The CDR3 covers 16 residues. The CDR3, as DNA: TGTGCCAGCAGCCGAGGACAGCCCCTAAGTAACTACGAGCAGTACTTC. Its translation is CASSRGQPLSNYEQYF.

This rearrangement joins TRBV6-1 to TRBJ1-6; D gene uncertain. CDR1 is MNHNS and CDR2 is SASEGT in the germline V gene. The CDR3 extends over 15 amino acids. The V end lost 0 bases, the J end lost 11 bases, and 14 bases lay between the germline ends. The CDR3 loop is CASSEARAGNAPLHF. CDR3 nucleotide sequence: TGTGCCAGCAGTGAAGCTAGAGCGGGTAACGCACCCCTCCACTTT.

The chain couples TRBV5-1 to TRBJ1-4, with 9 nucleotides matching TRBD1. CDR1 is SGHRS and CDR2 is YFSETQ in the germline V gene. The CDR3 is 15 residues long. Losses at the gene ends were 7 bases for V and 13 bases for J; bases not matched to a gene: 17. The DNA for the CDR3 is TGCGCCAGCCGACCCGGGACAGGGTTATTAAGAGGACTGTTTTTT. It codes for CASRPGTGLLRGLFF.

The rearrangement joins TRBV5-1 to TRBJ2-3; D gene unclear. Germline values: CDR1 SGHRS, CDR2 YFSETQ. V shed 1 base and J shed 0 bases, with 3 bases lying between them. This CDR3 contains 13 residues. The CDR3: CASSLPSTDTQYF. Here the CDR3 DNA reads TGCGCCAGCAGCTTGCCTAGCACAGATACGCAGTATTTT.

The CDR3 region is CASSPTGTYGYTF. CDR3 in DNA: TGTGCCAGCAGCCCGACAGGGACCTATGGCTACACCTTC. The chain uses TRBV5-6 and TRBJ1-2; 7 nucleotides match TRBD1. The CDR3 totals 13 residues. The V gene end was trimmed by 4 bases and the J gene end by 4 bases; junction bases not matched to a gene: 4. Germline V gives CDR1 SGHDT, CDR2 YYEEEE.

V and J are TRBV9 and TRBJ2-7, with no clear D. Trimming took off 4 bases at V and 7 bases at J, with 18 bases between the two ends. This CDR3 is built from 14 residues. CDR1 is SGDLS, CDR2 YYNGEE, per germline. As DNA, the CDR3 is TGTGCCAGCAGCTTGAACGTAGCAGCCTGGGAGCAGTACTTC. Amino acid sequence: CASSLNVAAWEQYF.

The V call is TRBV4-3, the J call TRBJ2-7, with TRBD1 identical over 10 bases. J gave up 3 bases and V 0 bases, and 2 bases lay outside the gene matches. The CDR3 runs 15 residues. Germline V gives CDR1 LGHNA, CDR2 YSLEER. This CDR3 reads CASSQDRDRGYEQYF. DNA of the CDR3: TGCGCCAGCAGCCAAGATAGGGACAGGGGCTACGAGCAGTACTTC.

The J gene is TRBJ2-7, the V gene TRBV20-1; D is unclear. Germline loops: CDR1 DFQATT, CDR2 SNEGSKA (reference sequence). CDR3 size: 11 residues. Trimming removed 5 bases from V and 7 bases from J, with 12 bases in between. The CDR3 nucleotides are TGCAGTGCTGGCCGACTGGCGGAGCAGTACTTC. As protein: CSAGRLAEQYF.

The chain couples TRBV6-5 to TRBJ2-7; 7 positions match TRBD1. The CDR3 spans 13 residues. V lost 2 bases, J lost 6 bases, and 4 bases stayed unmatched. The germline gives CDR1 MNHEY, CDR2 SVGAGI. DNA of the CDR3: TGTGCCAGCAGTTACGACAGGGTGGGCGAGCAGTACTTC. Protein sequence: CASSYDRVGEQYF.

The chain is built from TRBV11-3 and TRBJ2-1, with 9 bases lining up with TRBD2. Germline V gives CDR1 SGHNT, CDR2 YENEEA. V lost 1 base, J lost 9 bases, and 13 bases stayed unmatched. This CDR3 is 17 amino acids long. The CDR3 DNA reads as TGTGCCAGCAGCTTAGGGACGACTAGCGGCCAATGGGGTGAGCAGTTCTTC. Its translation is CASSLGTTSGQWGEQFF.

The gene calls are TRBV5-1 and TRBJ1-6, with a tentative D call TRBD1 (6 bases). The length of the CDR3 is 13 residues. CDR1 and CDR2 (germline): SGHRS, YFSETQ. V lost 5 bases and J 8 bases, leaving 11 bases between the germline ends. This CDR3 is CASRGDKDSPLHF. CDR3 nucleotides: TGCGCCAGCAGGGGGGACAAGGATTCACCCCTCCACTTT.

The V and J genes are TRBV6-6 and TRBJ2-3, with a possible D match to TRBD2 (6 bases). Looked up from germline, CDR1 is MNHNY and CDR2 is SVGAGI (reference sequence). Trimming pared 10 bases from V and 3 bases from J, leaving 20 bases between. The CDR3 length is 15 residues. The DNA for the CDR3 is TGTGCCACACTTTTGGGGGGTGCAAGGACAGATACGCAGTATTTT. This sequence encodes CATLLGGARTDTQYF.

V usage is TRBV18 and J usage is TRBJ2-2; TRBD1 is a possible D gene (6 bases). Trimming removed 3 bases from V and 7 bases from J, with 15 bases in between. From germline, CDR1 is KGHSH and CDR2 LQKENI. The length of the CDR3 is 15 residues. In DNA form, the CDR3 reads TGTGCCAGCTCACCCCAGGGGCCTGGCGACGGGGAGCTGTTTTTT. It encodes CASSPQGPGDGELFF.

The DNA for the CDR3 is TGTGCCAGCTCACCGACTCTCAGCACAGATACGCAGTATTTT. Its protein is CASSPTLSTDTQYF. V gene TRBV18 combines with J gene TRBJ2-3; D unclear. The germline V gene has CDR1 KGHSH and CDR2 LQKENI. This CDR3 contains 14 residues. The V and J ends lost 3 bases and 0 bases respectively, with 7 bases between them. The whole variable domain, remainder taken from reference TRBV18 and TRBJ2-3, is NAGVMQNPRHLVRRRGQEARLRCSPMKGHSHVYWYRQLPEEGLKFMVYLQKENIIDESGMPKERFSAEFPKEGPSILRIQQVVRGDSAAYFCASSPTLSTDTQYFGPGTRLTVL.

V and J are TRBV5-4 and TRBJ2-5, with 8 positions matching TRBD2. CDR3 length equals 15 residues. The V and J ends lost 4 bases and 2 bases, in that order; junction bases with no gene match: 7. The germline V gene encodes CDR1 SGHNT and CDR2 YYREEE (reference sequence). The CDR3 bases are TGTGCCAGCAGCGAACCGGGGGGGAGACAAGAGACCCAGTACTTC. This translates into CASSEPGGRQETQYF.

CDR3 in DNA: TGTGCCAGCAGTGAAGGGTCGATAGTCCCGTATTTT. This codes for CASSEGSIVPYF. V usage is TRBV6-1 and J usage is TRBJ2-3; D uncertain. The V gene lost 1 base and the J gene lost 14 bases, with 13 bases spanning the gap. Per the germline V gene, CDR1 is MNHNS and CDR2 is SASEGT. The CDR3 sequence is 12 residues long.

A remark on this clone: The junction differs from germline at one of its ends, possibly a read error. Other DNA sequences within the sample encode an identical CDR3. The chain is built from TRBV6-6 and TRBJ1-6; 8 bases are a match to TRBD1. The CDR3 length is 15 residues. The V gene's germline CDR1 is MNHNY and CDR2 SVGAGI (reference sequence). The CDR3 protein is CASSYRDRFDSPLHF. The CDR3 region has the DNA TGTGCCAGCAGTTACAGGGACAGGTTCGACTCACCCCTCCATTTT.

The chain is built from TRBV15 and TRBJ2-1; TRBD2 is a possible D gene (6 bases). In germline, CDR1 is LNHNV, CDR2 YYDKDF (reference sequence). The CDR3 loop spans 16 amino acids. Trimming stripped 0 bases from V and 8 bases from J, with 17 bases between. CDR3: CATSRDPGGTGDEQFF. In nucleotides, the CDR3 is TGTGCCACCAGCAGAGATCCTGGCGGGACCGGCGATGAGCAGTTCTTC.

In its sample, this clone was seen a few times. V gene TRBV18 combines with J gene TRBJ1-5; TRBD1 might be the D (5 bases). The CDR3 runs 17 residues. Per the germline V gene, CDR1 is KGHSH and CDR2 is LQKENI. The V gene lost 3 bases and the J gene lost 3 bases, with 18 bases spanning the gap. The CDR3 region has the DNA TGTGCCAGCTCACCTTTCGCGGGACCCCAATTCAATCAGCCCCAGCATTTT. Protein product: CASSPFAGPQFNQPQHF.

The genes are TRBV14 and TRBJ1-3; 8 positions match TRBD1. The CDR3 loop spans 16 amino acids. J lost 3 bases, V lost 4 bases, and 8 bases had no gene match. Germline assignment: CDR1 SGHDN and CDR2 FVKESK. CDR3 DNA: TGTGCCAGCAGCCTCAGGACAGGGAACTTTGGAAACACCATATATTTT. Its translation is CASSLRTGNFGNTIYF.

The chain couples TRBV5-1 to TRBJ1-3; a weak D match, TRBD1 (6 bases). CDR3 length: 16 residues. V was cut by 3 bases and J by 0 bases, with 13 bases left in between. Germline CDR1 and CDR2: SGHRS and YFSETQ. The CDR3 coding sequence is TGCGCCAGCAGCTCCGGCGACAGGAGCTCTGGAAACACCATATATTTT. This gives the protein CASSSGDRSSGNTIYF. The whole variable domain, filled in from reference TRBV5-1 and TRBJ1-3, reads KAGVTQTPRYLIKTRGQQVTLSCSPISGHRSVSWYQQTPGQGLQFLFEYFSETQRNKGNFPGRFSGRQFSNSRSEMNVSTLELGDSALYLCASSSGDRSSGNTIYFGEGSWLTVV.

The chain is built from TRBV18 and TRBJ2-5; D uncertain. Germline loops: CDR1 KGHSH, CDR2 LQKENI. Trimming cost V 3 bases and J 0 bases, with 5 bases left between them. The CDR3 runs to 13 residues. CDR3 nucleotides: TGTGCCAGCTCACCCCTGTACCAAGAGACCCAGTACTTC. Its protein is CASSPLYQETQYF. The full variable domain, completed using reference TRBV18 and TRBJ2-5, is NAGVMQNPRHLVRRRGQEARLRCSPMKGHSHVYWYRQLPEEGLKFMVYLQKENIIDESGMPKERFSAEFPKEGPSILRIQQVVRGDSAAYFCASSPLYQETQYFGPGTRLLVL.

The chain has TRBV10-3 and TRBJ1-2; 9 positions match TRBD1. The CDR3 extends over 15 amino acids. CDR1 and CDR2 (germline): ENHRY, SYGVKD. V lost 3 bases, J lost 1 base, and 3 bases stayed unmatched. CDR3 residues: CAISDGGQGNYGYTF. The CDR3 DNA follows: TGTGCCATCAGTGATGGGGGACAGGGTAACTATGGCTACACCTTC.

This chain connects TRBV15 to TRBJ1-4; D may be TRBD1 (5 bases). The V end lost 2 bases, the J end lost 7 bases, and 17 bases lay between the germline ends. The CDR3 totals 16 residues. Germline V gene sequence: CDR1 LNHNV, CDR2 YYDKDF (reference sequence). CDR3 in amino acids: CATSRSWTSGGEKLFF. In DNA, the CDR3 is TGTGCCACCAGCAGATCCTGGACCTCCGGGGGTGAAAAACTGTTTTTT.